Detailed here is one T cell receptor beta chain. The data originate from a study of blood T cell repertoires in COVID-19. Study-level background: COVID-19 samples from acute and convalescent phases originated in the United States, Italy and Spain.

J lost 3 bases, V lost 4 bases, and 10 bases had no gene match. Germline CDR1 is MDHEN and CDR2 is SYDVKM. The CDR3 length is 16 residues. Original data processing: The assay estimated nucleated cells by amplifying reference gene primers. Measured with immunoSEQ multiplex PCR; TCRdb has only the in-frame clones, and not every one. That table furnishes V, J and clone size, whereas the DNA furnished D and trimming. Of a few hundred thousand clones in the sample, less than 90% are singletons; the top ten hold over 15%. The clonotype originates from a woman of 80 years or more with active or convalescent COVID-19. The sequenced sample was peripheral blood. This rearrangement joins TRBV28 to TRBJ2-7; TRBD2 aligns across 9 bases. This CDR3 reads CASSSSASGEDYEQYF. The CDR3 DNA sequence: TGTGCCAGCAGTTCCTCGGCTAGCGGGGAAGACTACGAGCAGTACTTC. Using reference TRBV28 and TRBJ2-7 for the parts outside the CDR3, the full variable domain is DVKVTQSSRYLVKRTGEKVFLECVQDMDHENMFWYRQDPGLGLRLIYFSYDVKMKEKGDIPEGYSVSREKKERFSLILESASTNQTSMYLCASSSSASGEDYEQYFGPGTRLTVT.